Listed below are T cell receptor beta chains from one sample, sequenced in a study of regulatory T cells in long-lasting Graves disease. Via MiXCR, TCRdb re-called the multiplex PCR reads, giving one row per CDR3 protein. Here the sample spans some 320,000 distinct CDR3 sequences, 15% to 20% being singletons. This specimen consisted of peripheral blood mononuclear cells (PBMCs), obtained at new diagnosis, from a patient treated with antithyroid drugs. All receptors come from a female donor with Graves disease. Both conserved end residues are part of each CDR3. D genes are given only for firm matches. Clone size is stated in some rows and not others, as once, few, many or a class when expanded.

J	size	V	D	CDR3	DNA
TRBJ1-5	many	TRBV6-2/TRBV6-3	TRBD1	CASSAGGYQPQHF	TGTGCCAGCAGTGCAGGGGGGTATCAGCCCCAGCATTTT
TRBJ2-3	many	TRBV10-3	TRBD2	CAISAGGPRLDTQYF	TGTGCCATCAGTGCGGGAGGGCCTCGGTTAGATACGCAGTATTTT
TRBJ2-7	many	TRBV5-8	.	CASSGFPTVTYEQYF	TGTGCCAGCAGCGGCTTTCCGACAGTCACTTACGAGCAGTACTTC
TRBJ1-5	few	TRBV4-1	.	CASSPLRDGYQPQHF	TGCGCCAGCAGCCCTCTCCGGGACGGCTATCAGCCCCAGCATTTT
TRBJ2-1	many	TRBV27	TRBD2	CASSRTGLSLYNEQFF	TGTGCCAGCAGCCGAACGGGACTATCCCTCTACAATGAGCAGTTCTTC
TRBJ1-5	many	TRBV27	TRBD1	CASSPDRGRFQPQHF	TGTGCCAGCAGTCCCGACAGGGGGCGGTTTCAGCCCCAGCATTTT
TRBJ1-2	many	TRBV18	.	CASSPTGRPDGYTF	TGTGCCAGCTCACCGACGGGACGGCCTGATGGCTACACCTTC
TRBJ2-2	.	TRBV7-6	TRBD2	CASSSSGRVNTGELFF	TGTGCCAGCAGCTCTAGCGGGAGGGTTAACACCGGGGAGCTGTTTTTT
TRBJ1-2	.	TRBV4-1	.	CASSPIGTGDYGYTF	TGCGCCAGCAGCCCCATCGGGACTGGGGACTATGGCTACACCTTC
TRBJ2-6	many	TRBV28	.	CANVTGLRSSGANVLTF	TGTGCCAACGTTACAGGGCTACGCAGCTCTGGGGCCAACGTCCTGACTTTC
TRBJ2-6	few	TRBV5-1	.	CASSLLGPPGSGANVLTF	TGCGCCAGCAGCTTGCTGGGTCCACCGGGCTCTGGGGCCAACGTCCTGACTTTC
TRBJ2-2	many	TRBV30	TRBD2	CAWSMGLAGGELFF	TGTGCCTGGAGTATGGGACTAGCGGGAGGGGAGCTGTTTTTT
TRBJ2-5	many	TRBV18	.	CASSPKSGGADGGSRETQYF	TGTGCCAGCTCACCAAAGTCAGGGGGCGCTGACGGCGGGAGTAGAGAGACCCAGTACTTC
TRBJ2-1	many	TRBV27	TRBD2	CASSLRAGLAGGPLKQFF	TGTGCCAGCAGTTTACGGGCGGGACTAGCGGGAGGGCCCCTTAAGCAGTTCTTC
TRBJ2-3	many	TRBV12-3/TRBV12-4	.	CASSLDSASTDTQYF	TGTGCCAGCAGTTTGGACTCCGCATCGACAGATACGCAGTATTTT
TRBJ2-5	few	TRBV24-1	.	CATSDALARGEETQYF	TGTGCCACCAGTGATGCCCTAGCGCGGGGCGAAGAGACCCAGTACTTC
TRBJ2-2	.	TRBV19	TRBD2	CASSITGGGRAPGELFF	TGTGCCAGTAGTATTACCGGGGGCGGGAGGGCCCCCGGGGAGCTGTTTTTT
TRBJ2-7	many	TRBV29-1	TRBD2	CSVETSGSYEQYF	TGCAGCGTTGAGACTAGCGGGAGCTACGAGCAGTACTTC
TRBJ2-7	.	TRBV11-2	.	CASSLVWQDYYDQYF	TGTGCCAGCAGCTTAGTGTGGCAGGATTACTACGATCAGTACTTC
TRBJ2-1	many	TRBV6-1	.	CASSSGSEQFF	TGTGCCAGCAGTAGCGGGTCTGAGCAGTTCTTC
TRBJ2-3	many	TRBV12-3/TRBV12-4	TRBD2	CASSSIRPGGLALRGGTTDTQYF	TGTGCCAGCAGTTCAATACGACCGGGCGGACTAGCTCTCCGTGGGGGGACCACAGATACGCAGTATTTT
TRBJ1-5	.	TRBV5-1	.	CASTRDGGFNQPQHF	TGCGCCAGCACCCGGGACGGAGGATTCAATCAGCCCCAGCATTTT
TRBJ1-6	.	TRBV5-4	.	CASSSGQSSSYNSPLHF	TGTGCCAGCAGCTCTGGACAGTCAAGCTCCTATAATTCACCCCTCCACTTT
TRBJ1-4	many	TRBV12-3/TRBV12-4	.	CANSLEMSATNEKLFF	TGTGCCAACAGTTTAGAGATGAGTGCAACTAATGAAAAACTGTTTTTT